Listed below are T cell receptor beta chains from one sample, sequenced in a study of T cell responses to AZD1222 COVID-19 vaccine. This table comes from immunoSEQ multiplex PCR, and its TCRdb copy is limited to in-frame clones, with some not included. The sample consists of 150,000 to 250,000 clones, approximately 91% of them appearing once. The specimen was peripheral blood, collected 28 days after the second AZD1222 dose. These receptors were collected from an adult who received the AZD1222 COVID-19 vaccine. Both conserved end residues are trimmed from each CDR3. Fields, in order: V gene, clone size, J gene, D gene, CDR3 protein. A D gene is named only where the DNA matches it firmly. Clone size is given for some rows only: seen once, a few or many times, or a class if the clone is expanded.

>TRBV7-8|.|TRBJ2-1|.
ASSLGQILKKSSYNEQF
>TRBV6-1|.|TRBJ1-6|TRBD1
ASSDGQAYNSPLH
>TRBV7-2|once|TRBJ2-3|TRBD1
ASSLAEAGGLDTQY
>TRBV10-2|.|TRBJ2-7|TRBD2
ASSRTSGRAEQY
>TRBV5-1|many|TRBJ1-5|.
ASSSVGGDQPQH
>TRBV7-9|.|TRBJ2-2|.
ASSLQGSANTGELF
>TRBV6-6|.|TRBJ2-2|.
ASSYSTGELF
>TRBV28|.|TRBJ2-7|.
ASSPSGRSGEQY
>TRBV4-1|.|TRBJ1-5|.
ASSQEGREGQPQH
>TRBV18|.|TRBJ2-7|TRBD1
ASHKDRGPREQY
>TRBV5-1|.|TRBJ2-3|.
ASSSRVGREDTQY
>TRBV27|.|TRBJ1-2|.
ASRVGFWGYT
>TRBV3-1/TRBV3-2|.|TRBJ1-3|.
ASSQESSGNTIY
>TRBV27|.|TRBJ2-7|.
ASSLSQSVHEQY
>TRBV6-2/TRBV6-3|.|TRBJ2-3|TRBD2
ASSGLAVTDTQY
>TRBV19|.|TRBJ2-7|.
ASSAGTGFYEQY
>TRBV27|.|TRBJ1-1|.
ARTRANTEAF
>TRBV6-5|once|TRBJ1-3|TRBD1
ASSWLGQVSGNTIY
>TRBV6-5|once|TRBJ2-3|.
ASSYGGTFTDTQY
>TRBV27|.|TRBJ2-7|TRBD1
ASSLQGVLGEQY
>TRBV5-1|.|TRBJ2-1|.
ASSWGRGEGEQF
>TRBV20-1|.|TRBJ1-2|.
SARATGGYT
>TRBV28|.|TRBJ1-5|TRBD1
ASRPSDRGSNQPQH
>TRBV4-1|.|TRBJ2-7|.
ASSQGRDEQY